This is a list of T cell receptor beta chains from one sample in a study of glioma-infiltrating T cells. TCRdb re-derived calls from the multiplex PCR reads in MiXCR, one entry per CDR3 protein. The sample records 300,000 to 450,000 distinct CDR3 sequences, about two fifths being singletons. Sequencing was performed on glioma tissue, nonneoplastic brain tissue, or PBMCs (not recorded which). Receptor source: a human donor with low-grade glioma or glioblastoma, undergoing nonglioma brain surgery, or in good health (not recorded which). Both conserved end residues are part of each CDR3. D genes are given only for firm matches. Clone size is stated in some rows and not others, as once, few, many or a class when expanded.

J: TRBJ1-1; V: TRBV7-2; size: many; D: TRBD1; CDR3: CASSYPGQENTEAFF; DNA: TGTGCCAGCAGTTATCCGGGACAGGAGAACACTGAAGCTTTCTTT
J: TRBJ1-1; V: TRBV19; size: .; D: TRBD1; CDR3: CASSPFRDRRRNLTEAFF; DNA: TGTGCCAGTAGTCCGTTCCGGGACAGGAGACGGAATCTCACTGAAGCTTTCTTT
J: TRBJ1-2; V: TRBV7-3; size: few; D: .; CDR3: CASSPNKRSYTF; DNA: TGTGCCAGCAGCCCAAATAAGAGGAGCTACACCTTC
J: TRBJ2-1; V: TRBV4-3; size: .; D: .; CDR3: CASSQRARLHEQFF; DNA: TGCGCCAGCAGCCAAAGGGCCCGTCTGCATGAGCAGTTCTTC
J: TRBJ1-5; V: TRBV28; size: .; D: .; CDR3: CASSSTDRLNQPQHF; DNA: TGTGCCAGCAGTTCGACCGACAGGCTCAATCAGCCCCAGCATTTT
J: TRBJ2-7; V: TRBV4-1; size: few; D: .; CDR3: CASSQGGSTLEQYF; DNA: TGCGCCAGCAGCCAAGGAGGGTCGACACTCGAGCAGTACTTC
J: TRBJ2-1; V: TRBV2; size: few; D: TRBD2; CDR3: CASRIQAGVGQFF; DNA: TGTGCCAGCAGGATACAAGCGGGAGTGGGGCAGTTCTTC
J: TRBJ1-4; V: TRBV20-1; size: many; D: .; CDR3: CSARGADGEKLFF; DNA: TGCAGTGCTCGTGGGGCCGATGGGGAAAAACTGTTTTTT
J: TRBJ1-2; V: TRBV7-2; size: .; D: TRBD1; CDR3: CASSTIWGTEGSYTF; DNA: TGTGCCAGCAGCACCATATGGGGGACAGAGGGTAGCTACACCTTC
J: TRBJ2-7; V: TRBV20-1; size: .; D: .; CDR3: CSASNRAAYGQYF; DNA: TGCAGTGCTAGCAATAGGGCGGCCTACGGGCAGTACTTC
J: TRBJ2-1; V: TRBV28; size: .; D: TRBD2; CDR3: CASSLTGTRANEQFF; DNA: TGTGCCAGCAGTTTAACCGGGACTAGGGCTAATGAGCAGTTCTTC
J: TRBJ2-7; V: TRBV27; size: few; D: TRBD1; CDR3: CASSFYGTEKRYF; DNA: TGTGCCAGCAGTTTTTACGGGACAGAGAAGAGGTACTTC
J: TRBJ2-1; V: TRBV2; size: .; D: TRBD2; CDR3: CASRATSGGGGNEQFF; DNA: TGTGCCAGCAGGGCGACTAGCGGAGGGGGAGGCAATGAGCAGTTCTTC
J: TRBJ2-3; V: TRBV6-2/TRBV6-3; size: many; D: .; CDR3: CASKVPGLTDTQYF; DNA: TGTGCCAGCAAGGTTCCGGGTCTAACAGATACGCAGTATTTT
J: TRBJ2-7; V: TRBV28; size: .; D: .; CDR3: CASTLGDRSHYEQYF; DNA: TGTGCCAGCACCTTAGGAGACAGGTCCCACTACGAGCAGTACTTC
J: TRBJ2-5; V: TRBV4-1; size: .; D: TRBD2; CDR3: CASSQPGLGETQYF; DNA: TGCGCCAGCAGCCAACCTGGACTAGGGGAGACCCAGTACTTC
J: TRBJ2-5; V: TRBV7-9; size: .; D: .; CDR3: CASSRVAETQYF; DNA: TGTGCCAGCAGCCGAGTAGCGGAGACCCAGTACTTC
J: TRBJ2-1; V: TRBV29-1; size: .; D: TRBD2; CDR3: CSARTSGPPGLNEQFF; DNA: TGCAGCGCCCGGACTAGCGGTCCGCCGGGGCTAAATGAGCAGTTCTTC
J: TRBJ2-1; V: TRBV6-1; size: many; D: TRBD1; CDR3: CASSPHRGPSYNEQFF; DNA: TGTGCCAGCAGTCCTCACAGGGGCCCCTCCTACAATGAGCAGTTCTTC
J: TRBJ2-7; V: TRBV25-1; size: .; D: .; CDR3: CASSVKGTYEQYF; DNA: TGTGCCAGCAGTGTAAAGGGGACCTACGAGCAGTACTTC
J: TRBJ2-1; V: TRBV25-1; size: many; D: .; CDR3: CASSEDQGLRYNEQFF; DNA: TGTGCCAGCAGTGAAGATCAGGGGCTGAGGTACAATGAGCAGTTCTTC
J: TRBJ2-1; V: TRBV7-9; size: .; D: .; CDR3: CASSSRDSLGNEQFF; DNA: TGTGCCAGCAGCTCCCGGGACTCCCTAGGGAATGAGCAGTTCTTC
J: TRBJ2-1; V: TRBV24-1; size: once; D: .; CDR3: CATSDRDGGLEDEQFF; DNA: TGTGCCACCAGTGATCGGGACGGGGGGCTTGAGGATGAGCAGTTCTTC
J: TRBJ2-1; V: TRBV6-1; size: once; D: TRBD2; CDR3: CARSHSGTYNEQFF; DNA: TGTGCCAGAAGTCATAGCGGGACTTACAATGAGCAGTTCTTC
J: TRBJ2-5; V: TRBV28; size: .; D: TRBD1; CDR3: CASRTGTGRWYQETQYF; DNA: TGTGCCAGCAGAACCGGGACAGGGAGATGGTACCAAGAGACCCAGTACTTC
J: TRBJ1-6; V: TRBV28; size: many; D: .; CDR3: CASRPTPGAYAILSPLHF; DNA: TGTGCCAGCAGGCCCACTCCAGGGGCCTACGCTATTCTCTCACCCCTCCACTTT
J: TRBJ1-3; V: TRBV28; size: many; D: .; CDR3: CASKGGTIYF; DNA: TGTGCCAGCAAAGGAGGCACCATATATTTT
J: TRBJ2-7; V: TRBV29-1; size: .; D: .; CDR3: CSVEDPGGDSSSYEQYF; DNA: TGCAGCGTTGAAGATCCGGGGGGCGACTCCAGCTCCTACGAGCAGTACTTC
J: TRBJ1-1; V: TRBV12-3/TRBV12-4; size: .; D: .; CDR3: CASTSWGTEAFF; DNA: TGTGCCAGCACTTCCTGGGGAACTGAAGCTTTCTTT
J: TRBJ1-1; V: TRBV25-1; size: many; D: .; CDR3: CASSVVGSFAEAFF; DNA: TGTGCCAGCAGTGTCGTCGGGTCCTTCGCTGAAGCTTTCTTT
J: TRBJ2-7; V: TRBV27; size: many; D: TRBD1; CDR3: CASSLLPGTGVEQYF; DNA: TGTGCCAGCAGCTTACTCCCCGGGACAGGGGTCGAGCAGTACTTC
J: TRBJ2-3; V: TRBV2; size: .; D: TRBD2; CDR3: CASGPGTSGSQTDTQYF; DNA: TGTGCCAGCGGTCCCGGGACTAGCGGGAGTCAGACAGATACGCAGTATTTT
J: TRBJ2-5; V: TRBV6-5; size: few; D: .; CDR3: CASSVQGAGATPGLETQYF; DNA: TGTGCCAGCAGCGTCCAGGGGGCGGGAGCCACCCCGGGTCTGGAGACCCAGTACTTC
J: TRBJ2-3; V: TRBV29-1; size: .; D: TRBD2; CDR3: CSVGRTSGADTQYF; DNA: TGCAGCGTTGGCCGCACTAGCGGGGCGGATACGCAGTATTTT
J: TRBJ1-1; V: TRBV6-1; size: many; D: .; CDR3: CASSEADSLNTEAFF; DNA: TGTGCCAGCAGTGAAGCGGACAGCCTGAACACTGAAGCTTTCTTT
J: TRBJ2-7; V: TRBV28; size: .; D: TRBD1; CDR3: CASSLQTGPSSYEQYF; DNA: TGTGCCAGCAGTTTACAGACAGGGCCAAGCTCCTACGAGCAGTACTTC
J: TRBJ1-2; V: TRBV18; size: few; D: .; CDR3: CASSRETVPYGYTF; DNA: TGTGCCAGCTCACGAGAGACAGTTCCCTATGGCTACACCTTC
J: TRBJ2-3; V: TRBV5-1; size: .; D: TRBD2; CDR3: CASSLAGGRAPDTQYF; DNA: TGCGCCAGCAGCTTGGCTGGCGGGAGGGCCCCGGATACGCAGTATTTT
J: TRBJ2-1; V: TRBV6-2/TRBV6-3; size: many; D: TRBD2; CDR3: CASRRTSVVWQFF; DNA: TGTGCCAGCAGGCGGACTAGTGTCGTTTGGCAGTTCTTC
J: TRBJ2-3; V: TRBV20-1; size: .; D: .; CDR3: CSSDGEAVDTQYF; DNA: TGCAGTTCAGACGGAGAGGCGGTAGATACGCAGTATTTT
J: TRBJ1-5; V: TRBV20-1; size: .; D: .; CDR3: CSARLSQDQPQHF; DNA: TGCAGTGCTAGACTATCACAGGATCAGCCCCAGCATTTT
J: TRBJ2-7; V: TRBV6-1; size: many; D: .; CDR3: CASRRDGDIPYEQYF; DNA: TGTGCCAGCAGACGCGATGGGGATATCCCCTACGAGCAGTACTTC
J: TRBJ2-7; V: TRBV27; size: many; D: TRBD2; CDR3: CASSLNPRLAGGHPYEQYF; DNA: TGTGCCAGCAGTCTAAACCCTCGGCTAGCGGGAGGCCACCCCTACGAGCAGTACTTC
J: TRBJ2-5; V: TRBV20-1; size: .; D: TRBD1; CDR3: CSARDGRGYQETQYF; DNA: TGCAGTGCTAGAGATGGCAGGGGGTACCAAGAGACCCAGTACTTC
J: TRBJ1-5; V: TRBV12-3/TRBV12-4; size: .; D: .; CDR3: CASSFARGRQPQHF; DNA: TGTGCCAGCAGTTTTGCTCGGGGGAGGCAGCCCCAGCATTTT
J: TRBJ2-7; V: TRBV28; size: .; D: TRBD1; CDR3: CASSTPGQEAYEQYF; DNA: TGTGCCAGCAGCACACCGGGACAGGAGGCCTACGAGCAGTACTTC
J: TRBJ1-3; V: TRBV7-2; size: few; D: TRBD1; CDR3: CASTTGGADTIYF; DNA: TGTGCCAGCACCACAGGGGGCGCGGACACCATATATTTT
J: TRBJ2-7; V: TRBV20-1; size: many; D: .; CDR3: CSASSGLAQYF; DNA: TGCAGTGCTAGCTCAGGCTTGGCCCAGTACTTC
J: TRBJ1-6; V: TRBV25-1; size: few; D: .; CDR3: CASRTQGLNSPLHF; DNA: TGTGCCAGCAGGACCCAGGGGCTAAATTCACCCCTCCACTTT
J: TRBJ2-7; V: TRBV20-1; size: few; D: .; CDR3: CSARPDTDYEQYF; DNA: TGCAGTGCTAGACCGGACACCGACTACGAGCAGTACTTC
J: TRBJ2-1; V: TRBV20-1; size: few; D: TRBD2; CDR3: CSARVGMGGSYRYSYNEQFF; DNA: TGCAGTGCTAGAGTGGGGATGGGCGGGAGCTACCGCTACTCCTACAATGAGCAGTTCTTC
J: TRBJ1-1; V: TRBV20-1; size: .; D: .; CDR3: CSARDSLYTEALF; DNA: TGCAGTGCTAGAGACAGCTTATACACTGAAGCTCTCTTT
J: TRBJ2-5; V: TRBV7-9; size: few; D: TRBD2; CDR3: CASSLLAGNRETQYF; DNA: TGTGCCAGCAGCTTACTAGCGGGGAACCGAGAGACCCAGTACTTC
J: TRBJ1-1; V: TRBV19; size: few; D: TRBD1; CDR3: CATIDRDEAFF; DNA: TGTGCCACCATCGACAGGGACGAAGCTTTCTTT
J: TRBJ2-7; V: TRBV27; size: many; D: .; CDR3: CASSLSPFSYEQYF; DNA: TGTGCCAGCAGTTTATCGCCCTTCTCCTACGAGCAGTACTTC
J: TRBJ2-1; V: TRBV27; size: many; D: .; CDR3: CASSPLATLREQFF; DNA: TGTGCCAGCAGTCCACTAGCTACCTTAAGGGAGCAGTTCTTC